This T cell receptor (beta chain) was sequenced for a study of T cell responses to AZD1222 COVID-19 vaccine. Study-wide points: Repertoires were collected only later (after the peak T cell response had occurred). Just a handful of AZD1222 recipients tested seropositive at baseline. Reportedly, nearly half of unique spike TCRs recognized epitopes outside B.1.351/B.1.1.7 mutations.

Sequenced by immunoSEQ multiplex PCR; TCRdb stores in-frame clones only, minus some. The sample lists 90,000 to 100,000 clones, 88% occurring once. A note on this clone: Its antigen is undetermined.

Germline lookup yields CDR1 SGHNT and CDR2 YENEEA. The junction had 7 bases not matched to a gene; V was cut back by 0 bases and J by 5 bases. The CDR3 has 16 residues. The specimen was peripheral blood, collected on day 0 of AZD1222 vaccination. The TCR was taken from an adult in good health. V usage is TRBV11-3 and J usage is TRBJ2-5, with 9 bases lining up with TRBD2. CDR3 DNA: TGTGCCAGCAGCTTAGAGGCGGGAGGGCCGGGGGAGACCCAGTACTTC. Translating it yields CASSLEAGGPGETQYF.